Presented here are 17 T cell receptor beta chains from one specimen sequenced in a study of control samples from healthy donors and cancer patients. Sequencing was performed with immunoSEQ multiplex PCR; in TCRdb, only in-frame clones are kept and a portion is missing. The repertoire holds 250,000 to 300,000 clones, with roughly 82% as singletons. Sequencing used PBMCs. These receptor sequences come from a woman aged 60-75 years with lung cancer.

The rearrangement links TRBV18 to TRBJ2-5; weak D call: TRBD1 (6 bases). There are 15 residues in the CDR3. Germline CDR1 and CDR2: KGHSH and LQKENI. V was cut by 6 bases and J by 3 bases, with 17 bases left in between. The CDR3 DNA sequence: TGTGCCAGCTCGCCCCGACAGGAACCCAAAGAGACCCAGTACTTC. It codes for CASSPRQEPKETQYF.

This chain joins TRBV9 and TRBJ1-1; D not resolved. Per the germline V gene, CDR1 is SGDLS and CDR2 is YYNGEE. This CDR3 region has 15 residues. V lost 1 base, J lost 4 bases, and 14 bases lay in between. CDR3 sequence: CASSVHSGPGTEAFF. In DNA form, the CDR3 reads TGTGCCAGCAGCGTACACTCTGGACCCGGCACTGAAGCTTTCTTT.

In regard to this clone: This sample also contains other DNA sequences that code for the same CDR3. V is TRBV5-1 and J is TRBJ1-1; no clear D. Germline loops: CDR1 SGHRS, CDR2 YFSETQ. The CDR3 has 13 amino acids. Deletions cut 2 bases from V and 1 base from J, with 6 bases between. The CDR3 spells CASSLSRNTEAFF. As DNA, the CDR3 is TGCGCCAGCAGCTTATCCAGGAACACTGAAGCTTTCTTT. The whole variable domain, filled in from reference TRBV5-1 and TRBJ1-1, reads KAGVTQTPRYLIKTRGQQVTLSCSPISGHRSVSWYQQTPGQGLQFLFEYFSETQRNKGNFPGRFSGRQFSNSRSEMNVSTLELGDSALYLCASSLSRNTEAFFGQGTRLTVV.

This chain uses TRBV7-6 with TRBJ2-7, with D maybe TRBD1 (5 bases). The germline V gene encodes CDR1 SGHVS and CDR2 FNYEAQ. This CDR3 has 17 residues. The V end lost 5 bases, the J end lost 5 bases, and 25 bases lay between the germline ends. This CDR3 is CASSPRASVVPNDEQYF. The CDR3 DNA reads TGTGCCAGCAGCCCCAGGGCATCGGTGGTGCCTAATGACGAGCAGTACTTC. Full variable domain (rest looked up from reference TRBV7-6 and TRBJ2-7): GAGVSQSPRYKVTKRGQDVALRCDPISGHVSLYWYRQALGQGPEFLTYFNYEAQQDKSGLPNDRFSAERPEGSISTLTIQRTEQRDSAMYRCASSPRASVVPNDEQYFGPGTRLTVT.

This chain joins TRBV15 and TRBJ2-7; D might be TRBD1 (5 bases). Trimming stripped 1 base from V and 2 bases from J, with 27 bases between. CDR1 and CDR2 from the germline V gene are LNHNV and YYDKDF (reference sequence). The CDR3 is made up of 20 amino acids. This CDR3 is CATSRVGFTLDNPIAYEQYF. The CDR3 DNA reads as TGTGCCACCAGCAGAGTAGGTTTTACTTTGGACAACCCGATTGCCTACGAGCAGTACTTC.

V gene TRBV2 combines with J gene TRBJ1-2, with D unresolved. The V gene's germline CDR1 is SNHLY and CDR2 FYNNEI. This CDR3 has 14 amino acids. V lost 4 bases to trimming and J lost 0 bases, with 9 bases between them. CDR3 in DNA: TGTGCCAGCAGTGTCCCCTTGCCTAACTATGGCTACACCTTC. Translation gives CASSVPLPNYGYTF. The complete variable domain, with remaining parts taken from reference TRBV2 and TRBJ1-2, reads EPEVTQTPSHQVTQMGQEVILRCVPISNHLYFYWYRQILGQKVEFLVSFYNNEISEKSEIFDDQFSVERPDGSNFTLKIRSTKLEDSAMYFCASSVPLPNYGYTFGSGTRLTVV.

This clone was seen more than once but under ten times. The chain links TRBV7-9 to TRBJ1-4, with 7 positions matching TRBD1. Per germline, CDR1 SEHNR and CDR2 FQNEAQ (reference sequence). The CDR3 has 14 residues. V lost 4 bases and J lost 3; bases outside the gene matches: 2. The CDR3 reads CASSYDRANEKLFF. The CDR3, as DNA: TGTGCCAGCAGCTACGACAGGGCTAATGAAAAACTGTTTTTT.

The chain is built from TRBV5-4 and TRBJ2-5; perhaps TRBD1 as D (5 bases). The germline V gene encodes CDR1 SGHNT and CDR2 YYREEE (reference sequence). V was clipped by 0 bases and J by 7 bases, with 16 bases between them. The CDR3 sequence is 15 residues long. The CDR3 loop reads CASSLGQIKPGTQYF. The CDR3 nucleotides read TGTGCCAGCAGCTTGGGACAGATTAAGCCAGGGACCCAGTACTTC.

The rearrangement uses TRBV9 and TRBJ2-2; TRBD1 aligns across 10 bases. CDR3 length: 16 amino acids. Germline V gives CDR1 SGDLS, CDR2 YYNGEE. V gave up 4 bases and J gave up 6 bases; unmatched junction bases: 9. The CDR3 sequence: CASSLGQGRSSGELFF. CDR3 nucleotides: TGTGCCAGCAGCCTGGGACAGGGGAGGAGTTCCGGGGAGCTGTTTTTT.

This rearrangement joins TRBV19 to TRBJ1-3; D not resolved. Germline CDR1 is LNHDA and CDR2 is SQIVND (reference sequence). The CDR3 is 15 amino acids. V lost 0 bases, J lost 4 bases, and 10 bases lay in between. DNA for the CDR3: TGTGCCAGTAGTATAGACGTGGGCATCGGAAACACCATATATTTT. Its translation is CASSIDVGIGNTIYF.

V and J are TRBV5-1 and TRBJ2-2; 11 bases are a match to TRBD2. The CDR3 has 16 residues. V shed 4 bases, J shed 0 bases, and the junction held 2 bases outside the gene matches. CDR1 and CDR2 from the germline V gene are SGHRS and YFSETQ. As DNA, the CDR3 is TGCGCCAGCAGCATGGGACTAGCGGCGAACACCGGGGAGCTGTTTTTT. This translates into CASSMGLAANTGELFF.

To note about this clone: Distinct nucleotide sequences in the sample also encode this CDR3. The gene calls are TRBV9 and TRBJ2-1, with unresolved D. Germline lookup yields CDR1 SGDLS and CDR2 YYNGEE. V shed 0 bases and J shed 5 bases, with 6 bases lying between them. The CDR3 spans 13 residues. CDR3 loop: CASSVAPNNEQFF. As DNA, the CDR3 is TGTGCCAGCAGCGTAGCGCCAAACAATGAGCAGTTCTTC.

A single count supports this clone. This chain connects TRBV19 to TRBJ1-2, with 7 bases matching TRBD1. Germline V gene sequence: CDR1 LNHDA, CDR2 SQIVND (reference sequence). This CDR3 contains 16 residues. Losses at the gene ends were 0 bases for V and 7 bases for J; bases not matched to a gene: 11. The CDR3 DNA reads TGTGCCAGTAGTATAGAGACAGGGAGAGACGGATCTGGCTACACCTTC. The encoded protein is CASSIETGRDGSGYTF.

Written as DNA, the CDR3 is TGTGCCACCAGCAGAGAGGCCGTCGATAATGAAAAACTGTTTTTT. Its translation: CATSREAVDNEKLFF. The rearrangement uses TRBV15 and TRBJ1-4; D remains unclear. CDR1 is LNHNV, CDR2 YYDKDF, per germline (reference sequence). The CDR3 has 15 amino acids. Trimming left V 0 bases short and J 4 bases short, with 9 bases between. Together with reference TRBV15 and TRBJ1-4, the CDR3 gives the full variable domain: DAMVIQNPRYQVTQFGKPVTLSCSQTLNHNVMYWYQQKSSQAPKLLFHYYDKDFNNEADTPDNFQSRRPNTSFCFLDIRSPGLGDTAMYLCATSREAVDNEKLFFGSGTQLSVL.

The chain couples TRBV6-4 to TRBJ2-7, with TRBD2 matching 9 bases. Germline CDR1 MRHNA, CDR2 SNTAGT. The CDR3 runs to 20 residues. V shed 2 bases, J shed 0 bases, and the junction held 17 bases outside the gene matches. The CDR3 protein is CASSDPGLAGILRSSYEQYF. CDR3 nucleotides: TGTGCCAGCAGTGACCCTGGCCTAGCGGGGATACTAAGAAGCTCCTACGAGCAGTACTTC.

This clone came up a few times. CDR3 residues: CATSARQGVLGEQYF. Here the CDR3 DNA reads TGTGCCACCAGCGCCAGGCAGGGGGTCCTTGGCGAGCAGTACTTC. The chain has TRBV15 and TRBJ2-7, with TRBD1 matching 7 bases. The CDR3 has 15 amino acids. The ends lost 5 bases at V and 6 bases at J; junction bases unmatched: 13. The V gene's germline CDR1 is LNHNV and CDR2 YYDKDF (reference sequence).

This chain connects TRBV5-1 to TRBJ2-1; 8 bases map to TRBD1. J was trimmed by 4 bases and V by 7 bases; bases with no gene match: 7. Germline V lookup: CDR1 SGHRS, CDR2 YFSETQ. This CDR3 spans 14 amino acids. CDR3 residues: CASYIRDRYNEQFF. The DNA of the CDR3 is TGCGCCAGCTATATAAGGGACAGGTACAATGAGCAGTTCTTC.